This TCR beta chain was profiled in a study of T cells after yellow fever vaccination. Study context: Preparation of fractions with low cell numbers was performed using SMART-Seq v4 Ultra Low Input. General study results and limits: Relatively few clonotypes were ones that appeared in both CD4 and CD8 compartments. The booster response re-showed most primary clones: around 95% CD4, more than 70% CD8.

In this sample, this clonotype turned up a few times. The antigen is undetermined. TCRdb ran MiXCR on the 5' RACE reads and lists one entry per CDR3 protein. The sample has a few hundred thousand distinct CDR3 sequences; roughly 12% are singletons. The CDR3 loop spans 14 amino acids. From germline, CDR1 is MNHEY and CDR2 SVGEGT. With 2 bases removed from V and 5 bases from J, the gap between germline ends came to 10 bases. This TCR was sampled from a man aged 18 to 29 who received the YFV17D yellow fever vaccine. This chain joins TRBV6-2 or TRBV6-3 and TRBJ2-1, with D unresolved. Sequenced here: PBMCs, sampled on the day of the first yellow fever vaccination. The CDR3 bases are TGTGCCAGCAGTTACCCCGACATAGACAATGAGCAGTTCTTC. It codes for CASSYPDIDNEQFF.